The source of this TCR beta chain is a study of spatial heterogeneity in lung cancer. Turning to the study itself: There were consistently more beta-chain sequences detected than alpha-chain sequences. Within raw reads, each unique TCR and UMI combination appeared on average more than ten times.

This clonotype was counted at least ten times. Its antigen is undetermined. As to time point: blood at routine non-recurrence follow-up after resection. Unsorted samples of tumor, nontumor lung or frozen PBMC had their whole RNA sequenced. MiXCR was run by TCRdb on the 5' RACE reads, yielding one entry per CDR3 protein. The table records 45,000 to 55,000 distinct CDR3 sequences, 10% to 15% of them present only once. Study-wide results and limits: The appearance of ubiquitous expanded tumor TCRs in blood was greater at resection than follow-up.

Germline V lookup: CDR1 SGHAT, CDR2 FQNNGV. Between the trimmed V and J ends, which lost 5 bases and 2 bases, there was a span of 7 bases. The CDR3 spans 14 residues. The source of this sequence is a male donor with early-stage non-small cell lung cancer. The chain links TRBV11-2 to TRBJ2-6, with unresolved D. Material: PBMCs, obtained at follow-up. The CDR3 is CASSPDPGANVLTF. CDR3 bases: TGTGCCAGCAGCCCAGACCCTGGGGCCAACGTCCTGACTTTC.